This T cell receptor beta chain is from a study of OX40 agonist ivuxolimab in advanced cancers. Profiled with immunoSEQ multiplex PCR; TCRdb holds only in-frame clones, not every one. The sample includes some 45,000 clones, roughly 86% seen only once; the top ten take 0.38%. Prior autoimmune disease or systemic immunosuppression barred patients. The CDR3 extends over 16 amino acids. Germline trimming cut 2 bases from V and 0 bases from J; bases unmatched to any gene: 5. From germline, CDR1 is LNHNV and CDR2 YYDKDF (reference sequence). This TCR was sampled from an adult with an advanced solid tumor such as melanoma, head and neck, liver or kidney cancer. V usage is TRBV15 and J usage is TRBJ1-1; 8 nucleotides line up with TRBD1. The specimen comprised CD4+ or CD8+ T cells sorted from blood, sampled in a trial of the OX40 agonist ivuxolimab. CDR3 region: CATSRTPDRVNTEAFF. In DNA, the CDR3 is TGTGCCACCAGCAGAACGCCGGACAGGGTGAACACTGAAGCTTTCTTT.